One and the same sample provided the 18 T cell receptor beta chains below, sequenced in a study of T-cell memory formation after mild COVID-19. TCRdb fed the 5' RACE reads into MiXCR, producing one record per CDR3 protein. Of 470,000 or so distinct CDR3 sequences listed, 18% were seen once; the top ten hold 20% to 25%. Sequencing was carried out using PBMCs or a T cell subset sorted from them (not recorded which). These TCRs come from a man aged 18 to 35 who had mild COVID-19 (a few samples of this study predate the infection). Cell type and time point are not known.

J is TRBJ1-2 and V is TRBV24-1; TRBD1 matches 9 bases. This CDR3 spans 15 amino acids. CDR1 and CDR2 (germline): KGHDR, SFDVKD. The V segment lost 6 bases and the J segment 1 base; nucleotides outside the gene matches: 5. The CDR3 region is CATSTGQGLNYGYTF. CDR3 coding DNA: TGTGCCACCAGTACGGGACAGGGCCTTAACTATGGCTACACCTTC.

The rearrangement joins TRBV14 to TRBJ1-6; 10 positions agree with TRBD1. The CDR3 loop spans 12 amino acids. The V and J ends lost 5 bases and 13 bases, in that order; junction bases with no gene match: 2. Per germline, CDR1 SGHDN and CDR2 FVKESK. The CDR3 spells CASSDRGPPLHF. The CDR3 DNA sequence: TGTGCCAGCAGCGACAGGGGGCCGCCCCTCCACTTT.

This clonotype appeared a few times. The chain joins TRBV18 to TRBJ2-7, with TRBD2 matching over 12 bases. Trimming cost V 3 bases and J 5 bases; bases outside gene matches: 5. The CDR3 is 15 residues long. The germline V gene encodes CDR1 KGHSH and CDR2 LQKENI. The CDR3 reads CASSPRLAGDNEQYF. CDR3 bases: TGTGCCAGCTCACCCCGACTAGCGGGGGACAACGAGCAGTACTTC.

This clonotype was detected a few times. This chain uses TRBV4-3 with TRBJ2-2; TRBD2 matches at 9 bases. This CDR3 region has 18 residues. Germline loops: CDR1 LGHNA, CDR2 YSLEER. V gave up 0 bases and J gave up 1 base; unmatched junction bases: 6. The CDR3 spells CASSQEVLAGLNTGELFF. CDR3 bases: TGCGCCAGCAGCCAAGAGGTTCTAGCGGGGCTGAACACCGGGGAGCTGTTTTTT.

This clonotype was counted a few times. The chain joins TRBV5-1 to TRBJ2-5; 8 positions match TRBD2. Germline V gene data show CDR1 as SGHRS and CDR2 as YFSETQ. The CDR3 is 15 residues long. V dropped 2 bases and J dropped 2; count of bases not matched to a gene: 5. The CDR3 DNA reads TGCGCCAGCAGCTTAGAAGCTAGCGGGCAAGAGACCCAGTACTTC. Translation: CASSLEASGQETQYF.

V usage is TRBV29-1 and J usage is TRBJ1-1; D is undetermined. Germline V gene sequence: CDR1 SQVTM, CDR2 ANQGSEA. With 2 bases removed from V and 10 bases from J, the gap between germline ends came to 8 bases. The CDR3 covers 10 residues. The CDR3 reads CSVESPTAFF. The CDR3 coding sequence is TGCAGCGTTGAATCTCCGACAGCTTTCTTT.

The V and J genes are TRBV4-3 and TRBJ1-3; 8 bases fit TRBD1. The CDR3 is 16 residues long. The V gene's germline CDR1 is LGHNA and CDR2 YSLEER. The junction had 9 bases not matched to a gene; V was cut back by 4 bases and J by 4 bases. CDR3 sequence: CASSPSQGARGNTIYF. The DNA of the CDR3 is TGCGCCAGCAGCCCATCCCAGGGGGCGAGGGGAAACACCATATATTTT.

The V gene is TRBV20-1, the J gene TRBJ2-5, with 8 bases matching TRBD1. V lost 6 bases, J lost 5 bases, and 14 bases stayed unmatched. The CDR3 has 15 amino acids. Germline V gene lookup returns CDR1 DFQATT and CDR2 SNEGSKA (reference sequence). The CDR3 bases are TGCAGTGCCCCTCGACAGGGGAAAATGAGGGAGACCCAGTACTTC. It is translated as CSAPRQGKMRETQYF.

The rearrangement uses TRBV5-1 and TRBJ2-3, with D perhaps assigned TRBD1 or TRBD2 (5 bases each). The length of the CDR3 is 16 residues. Germline values: CDR1 SGHRS, CDR2 YFSETQ. Trimming pared 2 bases from V and 1 base from J, leaving 14 bases between. The CDR3: CASSFLPGTRTDTQYF. DNA for the CDR3: TGCGCCAGCAGCTTTCTGCCCGGGACGCGCACAGATACGCAGTATTTT.

This clonotype was seen a few times. The V gene is TRBV7-8, the J gene TRBJ2-5; 7 bases are shared with TRBD1. The CDR3 runs 15 residues. The J segment lost 1 base and the V segment lost 5 bases, leaving 7 bases of the junction unmatched. Germline CDR1 and CDR2: SGHVS and FQNEAQ. As DNA, the CDR3 is TGTGCCAGCAGCCCACCGGGACAGATCCAAGAGACCCAGTACTTC. It translates to CASSPPGQIQETQYF.

This chain joins TRBV6-2 or TRBV6-3 and TRBJ2-7; D is unclear. V dropped 0 bases and J dropped 4 bases, with 4 bases sitting between them. The CDR3 is 12 residues long. Germline V lookup: CDR1 MNHEY, CDR2 SVGEGT. The CDR3 loop reads CASSYSEYEQYV. The CDR3 DNA reads as TGTGCCAGCAGTTACTCGGAGTACGAGCAGTACGTC.

This clonotype has just a few counts. The chain links TRBV4-1 to TRBJ1-2, with unresolved D. CDR1 MGHRA and CDR2 YSYEKL come from the germline V gene. This CDR3 comprises 18 residues. Trimming shortened V by 2 bases and J by 2 bases, and 21 bases separated the two germline ends. The CDR3 here is CASSQLGRTRIWNYGYTF. The CDR3 DNA reads as TGCGCCAGCAGCCAATTGGGAAGGACTCGGATCTGGAACTATGGCTACACCTTC.

This clonotype was recorded a few times. This chain joins TRBV10-3 and TRBJ2-2; D gene ambiguous. CDR1 and CDR2 (germline): ENHRY, SYGVKD. The CDR3 contains 12 residues. Trimming took off 10 bases at V and 8 bases at J, with 14 bases between the two ends. Here the CDR3 reads CASYGPSGELFF. CDR3 in DNA: TGTGCCAGTTACGGGCCGTCGGGGGAGCTGTTTTTT.

V gene TRBV20-1 combines with J gene TRBJ1-1, with D possibly being TRBD1 (5 bases). The V end lost 3 bases, the J end lost 0 bases, and 17 bases lay between the germline ends. Germline-derived CDR1 and CDR2 are DFQATT and SNEGSKA (reference sequence). There are 16 residues in the CDR3. Written as DNA, the CDR3 is TGCAGTGCTAGGCGGCGGGACGGAGTTCTGAACACTGAAGCTTTCTTT. Translation gives CSARRRDGVLNTEAFF.

This clonotype was seen a handful of times. One end of the junction varies from germline; a read error may be responsible. This chain uses TRBV3-1 with TRBJ1-2; D is unresolved. Germline loops: CDR1 LGHDT, CDR2 YNNKEL (reference sequence). This CDR3 is built from 12 residues. The chain's CDR3 is CASSQYEDSHAF. Written as DNA, the CDR3 is TGTGCCAGCAGCCAATATGAGGATAGCCACGCCTTC.

This clonotype was seen a handful of times. The genes are TRBV5-1 and TRBJ2-7; 8 bases align to TRBD1. CDR3 size: 13 residues. In germline, CDR1 is SGHRS, CDR2 YFSETQ. Trimming cost V 6 bases and J 1 base; bases outside gene matches: 3. The CDR3: CASTRDRSYEQYF. The CDR3 nucleotides are TGCGCCAGCACTAGGGACAGGTCCTACGAGCAGTACTTC.

The DNA for the CDR3 is TGTGCCTGGAGTACCCAGCCAGGGGTATCGGATGGCTACACCTTC. This codes for CAWSTQPGVSDGYTF. This rearrangement joins TRBV30 to TRBJ1-2, with D perhaps matching TRBD1 (6 bases). This CDR3 has 15 residues. Trimming cost V 2 bases and J 6 bases, with 19 bases left between them. Looked up from germline, CDR1 is GTSNPN and CDR2 is SVGIG (reference sequence).

The genes are TRBV3-1 and TRBJ1-2; D possibly corresponds to TRBD1 (6 bases). The CDR3 runs to 14 residues. V was pared by 6 bases and J by 5 bases, with 16 bases between. Germline V gene sequence: CDR1 LGHDT, CDR2 YNNKEL (reference sequence). CDR3 amino acids: CASSPRGEWYGYTF. The CDR3 coding sequence is TGTGCCAGCAGTCCCAGGGGAGAGTGGTATGGCTACACCTTC. Full variable domain (missing parts from reference TRBV3-1 and TRBJ1-2): DTAVSQTPKYLVTQMGNDKSIKCEQNLGHDTMYWYKQDSKKFLKIMFSYNNKELIINETVPNRFSPKSPDKAHLNLHINSLELGDSAVYFCASSPRGEWYGYTFGSGTRLTVV.